The entry that follows covers one T cell receptor (beta chain) sequence. Its target is not known. The PCR made use of 60 Vbeta and 13 Jbeta primers. As processed by the authors: In a later analysis, the count reached 75 million to 90 million unique TCR beta chains, with about 10 million shared. This table comes from immunoSEQ multiplex PCR, and its TCRdb copy is limited to in-frame clones, with some not included. V, J and clone size derive from that table, while D and trimming were established from the DNA sequence. There are 95,000 to 100,000 clones in the sample; over 75% occur only once, and more than 3% lies in the top ten. This CDR3 contains 14 residues. V was pared by 3 bases and J by 6 bases, with 2 bases of the junction left unmatched. CDR1 and CDR2 from the germline V gene are SNHLY and FYNNEI. This sample is part of a study of cytomegalovirus exposure and HLA in healthy donors. Whole-study findings and limits: In an earlier analysis, productive rearrangement rates for most beta V segments clustered near 87% or 30%. V- and J-gene trimming of TCR beta was linked (in a later analysis) to a missense DCLRE1C variant. The authors judged a highly shared variant cluster likely a sequencing artifact.

This receptor was obtained from a female donor in good health and CMV-seropositive. Sequenced: PBMCs. The rearrangement links TRBV2 to TRBJ1-5; TRBD1 agrees at 10 bases. CDR3 in amino acids: CASSEDRGAQPQHF. The CDR3 bases are TGTGCCAGCAGTGAGGACAGGGGGGCTCAGCCCCAGCATTTT.